The sequence of this TCR beta chain was determined in a study of CD4 T cells in relation to SARS-CoV-2 and coronaviruses. CD4+ T cells from unexposed donors were obtained before the COVID-19 pandemic (2011-2018). CD4+ T cells were isolated from the cells after more than nine days of culture. As cell numbers allowed, unexposed-donor CD4+ T cells faced SARS-CoV-2 S/N and four cold-coronavirus spikes. Sequencing was performed with immunoSEQ multiplex PCR; in TCRdb, only in-frame clones are kept and a portion is missing. Of some 23,000 clones listed, about 80% are singletons. Comment on this clone: The antigen remains undetermined.

This CDR3 region has 16 residues. V shed 1 base and J shed 9 bases, with 19 bases lying between them. CDR1 is SGHAT, CDR2 FQDESV, per germline (reference sequence). The receptor was isolated from a human donor in good health. This chain joins TRBV11-1 and TRBJ2-1, with TRBD2 as a possible D gene (7 bases). Sequenced: CD4+ T cells from PBMCs, cultured in vitro. CDR3 sequence (DNA): TGTGCCAGCAGCTTAGGGGGGGGCTCTGGAGGGGGTGAGCAGTTCTTC. This codes for CASSLGGGSGGGEQFF.